The 6 T cell receptor beta chains below were found in one sample sequenced in a study of T-cell reconstitution after alpha-beta-depleted transplantation in children. Preparation of the TCRbeta library involved a method that used unique molecular identifiers. TCRdb re-derived calls from the PCR reads in MiXCR, one entry per CDR3 protein. The sample includes under 400,000 distinct CDR3 sequences, around 25% of them seen just once. The sample consisted of PBMCs, mostly from graft donor cells, taken 180 days after TCRalphabeta/CD19-depleted stem cell transplant. These receptor sequences come from a male patient aged 10 to 17 who had a stem cell transplant for acute lymphoblastic leukemia, so the T cells may come from the graft donor.

This clonotype has just a few counts. The chain has TRBV12-3 or TRBV12-4 and TRBJ2-1, with D perhaps matching TRBD1 or TRBD2 (6 bases each). This CDR3 comprises 17 residues. Trimming shortened V by 1 base and J by 3 bases, and 16 bases separated the two germline ends. The CDR3 protein is CASSLVPGEVNYNEQFF. In DNA form, the CDR3 reads TGTGCCAGCAGTTTAGTGCCAGGGGAGGTAAACTACAATGAGCAGTTCTTC.

This rearrangement joins TRBV5-4 to TRBJ2-7; TRBD2 might be the D (6 bases). This CDR3 contains 15 residues. V was shortened by 2 bases and J by 3 bases, with 15 bases between the two germline ends. Germline CDR1 SGHNT, CDR2 YYREEE (reference sequence). CDR3 amino acids: CASSLGSGRFYEQYF. The CDR3 nucleotides are TGTGCCAGCAGCTTAGGTAGCGGTAGGTTCTACGAGCAGTACTTC.

With respect to this clonotype: Germline is not matched at one junction end, which may reflect a read error. This sequence joins TRBV15 and TRBJ2-7; TRBD2 is a possible D gene (5 bases). The CDR3 is made up of 13 amino acids. CDR1 is LNHNV, CDR2 YYDKDF, per germline (reference sequence). CDR3 region: CATSREETGRVSF. CDR3 in DNA: TGTGCCACCAGCAGAGAGGAGACGGGAAGGGTGAGCTTC.

This clonotype was observed at least ten times. The chain uses TRBV20-1 and TRBJ1-2, with D tentatively TRBD1 (5 bases). Germline V CDR1 and CDR2: DFQATT, SNEGSKA (reference sequence). V shed 3 bases and J shed 2 bases, with 13 bases lying between them. The CDR3 is made up of 14 amino acids. The CDR3 region has the DNA TGCAGTGCTAGCTCCGGGACCGAGAACTATGGCTACACCTTC. This sequence encodes CSASSGTENYGYTF.

The table lists this clonotype with a few counts. The V gene is TRBV27, the J gene TRBJ2-3; maybe TRBD1 (5 bases). Germline V gene data show CDR1 as MNHEY and CDR2 as SMNVEV (reference sequence). The ends were cut back, 5 bases at V and 5 bases at J, with 11 bases in the middle. The CDR3 sequence is 13 residues long. CDR3 DNA: TGTGCCAGCAGTATAGCAGGGTTAGATACGCAGTATTTT. Protein product: CASSIAGLDTQYF.

This clonotype came up a few times. The chain joins TRBV6-1 to TRBJ2-5; weak D call: TRBD1 (6 bases). Germline loops: CDR1 MNHNS, CDR2 SASEGT. This CDR3 has 13 amino acids. Trimming pared 6 bases from V and 7 bases from J, leaving 15 bases between. For the CDR3, the DNA is TGTGCCAGCAGCTTTACAGGGTTGGGGACCCAGTACTTC. This gives the protein CASSFTGLGTQYF.